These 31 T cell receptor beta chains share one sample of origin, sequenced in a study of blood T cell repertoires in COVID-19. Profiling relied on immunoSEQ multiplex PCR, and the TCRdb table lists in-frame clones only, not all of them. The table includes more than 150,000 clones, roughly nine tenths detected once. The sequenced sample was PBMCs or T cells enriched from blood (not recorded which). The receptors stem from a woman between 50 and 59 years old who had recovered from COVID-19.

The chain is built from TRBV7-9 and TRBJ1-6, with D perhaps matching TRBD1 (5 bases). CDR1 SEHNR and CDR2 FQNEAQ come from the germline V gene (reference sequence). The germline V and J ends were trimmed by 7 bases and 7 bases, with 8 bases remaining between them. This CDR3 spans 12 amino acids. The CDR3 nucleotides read TGTGCCAGCACCAGGGCCAATTCACCCCTCCACTTT. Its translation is CASTRANSPLHF.

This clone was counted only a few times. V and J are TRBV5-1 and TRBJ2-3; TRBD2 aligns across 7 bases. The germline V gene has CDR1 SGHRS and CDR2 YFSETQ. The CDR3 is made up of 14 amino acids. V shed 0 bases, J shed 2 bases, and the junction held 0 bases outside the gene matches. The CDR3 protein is CASSLGLATDTQYF. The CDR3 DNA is TGCGCCAGCAGCTTGGGACTAGCCACAGATACGCAGTATTTT.

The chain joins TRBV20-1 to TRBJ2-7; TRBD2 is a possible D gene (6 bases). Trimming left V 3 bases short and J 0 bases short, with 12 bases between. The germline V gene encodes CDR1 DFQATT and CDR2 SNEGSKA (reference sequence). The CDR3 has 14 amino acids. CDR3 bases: TGCAGTGCTAGTAGCGGATCCATCTCCTACGAGCAGTACTTC. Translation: CSASSGSISYEQYF.

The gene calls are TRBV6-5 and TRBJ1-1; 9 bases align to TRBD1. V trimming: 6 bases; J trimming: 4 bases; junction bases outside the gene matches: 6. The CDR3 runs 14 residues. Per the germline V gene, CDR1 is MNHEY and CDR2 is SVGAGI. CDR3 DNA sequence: TGTGCCAGCAGAAAACAGGGGGCGAGCACTGAAGCTTTCTTT. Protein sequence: CASRKQGASTEAFF.

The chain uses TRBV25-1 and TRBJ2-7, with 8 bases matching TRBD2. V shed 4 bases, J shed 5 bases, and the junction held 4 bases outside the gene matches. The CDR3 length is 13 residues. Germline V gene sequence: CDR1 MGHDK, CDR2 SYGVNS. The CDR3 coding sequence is TGTGCCAGCAGTGCGGGACTAGTTAACGAGCAGTACTTC. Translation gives CASSAGLVNEQYF.

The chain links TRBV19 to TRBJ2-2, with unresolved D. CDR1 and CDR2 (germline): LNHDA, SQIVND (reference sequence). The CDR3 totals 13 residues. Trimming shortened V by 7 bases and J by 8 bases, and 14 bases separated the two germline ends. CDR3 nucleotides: TGTGCCAGTACCCCGGGTCAAGCAGGGGAGCTGTTTTTT. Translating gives CASTPGQAGELFF.

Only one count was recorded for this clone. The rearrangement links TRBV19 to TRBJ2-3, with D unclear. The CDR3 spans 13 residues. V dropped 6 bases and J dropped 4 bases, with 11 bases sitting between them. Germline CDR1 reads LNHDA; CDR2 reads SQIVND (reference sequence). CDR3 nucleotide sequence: TGTGCCAGTAGCGAAATACATGCAGATACGCAGTATTTT. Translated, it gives CASSEIHADTQYF.

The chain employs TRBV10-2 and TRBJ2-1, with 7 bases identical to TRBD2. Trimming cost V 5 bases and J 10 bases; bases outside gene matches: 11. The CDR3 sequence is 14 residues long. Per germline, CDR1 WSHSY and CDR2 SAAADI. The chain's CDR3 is CASSKGGSYPEQFF. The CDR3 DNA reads TGCGCCAGCAGTAAGGGCGGGAGCTATCCCGAGCAGTTCTTC.

The CDR3 spells CASREVGAWDTGELFF. For the CDR3, the DNA is TGTGCCAGCAGGGAGGTGGGGGCGTGGGACACCGGGGAGCTGTTTTTT. V gene TRBV27 combines with J gene TRBJ2-2, with D tentatively TRBD1 (6 bases). Trimming pared 6 bases from V and 3 bases from J, leaving 17 bases between. The CDR3 runs 16 residues. Germline V CDR1 and CDR2: MNHEY, SMNVEV (reference sequence).

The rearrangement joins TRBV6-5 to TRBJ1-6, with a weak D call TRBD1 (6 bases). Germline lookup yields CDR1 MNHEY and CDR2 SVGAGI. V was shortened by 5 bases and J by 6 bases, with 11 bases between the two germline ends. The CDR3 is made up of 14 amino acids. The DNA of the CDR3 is TGTGCCAGCAGTCCAGGGGTTCCTAATTCACCCCTCCACTTT. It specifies CASSPGVPNSPLHF.

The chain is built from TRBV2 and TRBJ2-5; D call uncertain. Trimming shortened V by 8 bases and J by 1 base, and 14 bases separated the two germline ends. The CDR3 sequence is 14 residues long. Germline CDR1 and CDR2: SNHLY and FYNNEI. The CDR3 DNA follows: TGTGCCAGCTCTCGCGCGACTTCCCAAGAGACCCAGTACTTC. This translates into CASSRATSQETQYF.

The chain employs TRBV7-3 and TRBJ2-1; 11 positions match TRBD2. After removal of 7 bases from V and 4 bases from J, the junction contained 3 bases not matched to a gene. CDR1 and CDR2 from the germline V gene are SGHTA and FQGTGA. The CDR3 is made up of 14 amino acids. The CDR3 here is CASKLAGGYNEQFF. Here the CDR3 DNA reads TGTGCCAGCAAATTAGCGGGAGGGTACAATGAGCAGTTCTTC.

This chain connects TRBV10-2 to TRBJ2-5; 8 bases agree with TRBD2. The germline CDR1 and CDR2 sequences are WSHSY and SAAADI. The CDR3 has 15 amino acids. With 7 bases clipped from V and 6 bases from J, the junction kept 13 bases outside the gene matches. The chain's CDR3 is CASTLTIGTSQTQYF. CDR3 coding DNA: TGCGCCAGCACCTTGACGATTGGGACTAGTCAGACCCAGTACTTC.

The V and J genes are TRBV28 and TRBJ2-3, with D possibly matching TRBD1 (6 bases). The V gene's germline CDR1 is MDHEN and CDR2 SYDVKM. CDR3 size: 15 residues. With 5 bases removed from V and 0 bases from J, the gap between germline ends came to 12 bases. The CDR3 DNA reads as TGTGCCAGCAGTAAGGACAGTCCTAGCACAGATACGCAGTATTTT. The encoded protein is CASSKDSPSTDTQYF.

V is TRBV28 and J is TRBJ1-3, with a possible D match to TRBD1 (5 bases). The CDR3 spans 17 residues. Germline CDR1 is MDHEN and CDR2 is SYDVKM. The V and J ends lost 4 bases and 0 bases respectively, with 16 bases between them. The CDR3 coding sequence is TGTGCCAGCAGTTCCCCGCACGTGGGGGGCTCTGGAAACACCATATATTTT. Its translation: CASSSPHVGGSGNTIYF.

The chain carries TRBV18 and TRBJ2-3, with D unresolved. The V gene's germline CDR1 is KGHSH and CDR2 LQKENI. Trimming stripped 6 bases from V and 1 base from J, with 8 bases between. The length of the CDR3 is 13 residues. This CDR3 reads CASSRQGTDTQYF. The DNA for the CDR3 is TGTGCCAGCTCGCGACAAGGCACAGATACGCAGTATTTT.

CDR3 DNA sequence: TGTGCCAGCAGCTTAGGACGGCGGGAGCTACCAGATACGCAGTATTTT. Translating it yields CASSLGRRELPDTQYF. The chain joins TRBV11-3 to TRBJ2-3, with TRBD2 matching over 7 bases. The CDR3 runs to 16 residues. Germline CDR1 and CDR2: SGHNT and YENEEA. Losses at the gene ends were 1 base for V and 4 bases for J; bases not matched to a gene: 8.

CDR3 in DNA: TGTGCCAGCAGCTCTAAGGCCGGGAATGAAGCTTTCTTT. Translating it yields CASSSKAGNEAFF. The rearrangement joins TRBV5-5 to TRBJ1-1; no clear D. The CDR3 totals 13 residues. The V end lost 3 bases, the J end lost 7 bases, and 13 bases lay between the germline ends. Germline V lookup: CDR1 SGHKS, CDR2 YYEKEE (reference sequence).

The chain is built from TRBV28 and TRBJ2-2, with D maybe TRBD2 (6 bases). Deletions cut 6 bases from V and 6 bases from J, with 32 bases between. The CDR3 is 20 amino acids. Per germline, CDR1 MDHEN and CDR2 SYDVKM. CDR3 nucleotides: TGTGCCAGCAGGCCGGGCGGTTGGAGCGGGTTGTATCCGTTAGCCGGGGAGCTGTTTTTT. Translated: CASRPGGWSGLYPLAGELFF.

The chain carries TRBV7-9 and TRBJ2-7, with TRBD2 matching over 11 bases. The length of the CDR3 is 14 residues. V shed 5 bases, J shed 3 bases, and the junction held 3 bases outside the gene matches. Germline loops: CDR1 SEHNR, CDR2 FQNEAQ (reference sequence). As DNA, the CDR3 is TGTGCCAGCAGCGATAGCGGGAGGGTCTACGAGCAGTACTTC. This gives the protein CASSDSGRVYEQYF.

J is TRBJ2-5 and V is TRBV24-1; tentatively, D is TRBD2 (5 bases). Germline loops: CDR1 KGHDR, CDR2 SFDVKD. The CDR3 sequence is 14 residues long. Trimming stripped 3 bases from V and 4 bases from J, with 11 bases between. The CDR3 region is CATSDPREGETQYF. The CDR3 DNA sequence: TGTGCCACCAGTGATCCGCGAGAGGGAGAGACCCAGTACTTC.

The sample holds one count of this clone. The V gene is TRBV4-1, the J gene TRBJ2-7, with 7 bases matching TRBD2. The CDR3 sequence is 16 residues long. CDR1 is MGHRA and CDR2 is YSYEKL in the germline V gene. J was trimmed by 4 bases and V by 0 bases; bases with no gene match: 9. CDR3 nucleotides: TGCGCCAGCAGCCAAGAAAGGAGCGGGGAGGTATACGAGCAGTACTTC. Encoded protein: CASSQERSGEVYEQYF.

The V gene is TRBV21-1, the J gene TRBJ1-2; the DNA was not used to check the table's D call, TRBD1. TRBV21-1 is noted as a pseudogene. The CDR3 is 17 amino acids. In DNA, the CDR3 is TGTGCCAGCAGCAAAGCAGTTGGGACAGGGGATTACTATGGCTACACCTTC. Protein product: CASSKAVGTGDYYGYTF.

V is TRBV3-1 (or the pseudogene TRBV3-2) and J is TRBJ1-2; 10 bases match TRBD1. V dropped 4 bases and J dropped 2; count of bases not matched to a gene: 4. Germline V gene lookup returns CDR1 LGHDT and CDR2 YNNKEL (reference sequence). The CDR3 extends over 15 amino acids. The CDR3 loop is CASSRLTGGNYGYTF. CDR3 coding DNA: TGTGCCAGCAGCCGGTTGACAGGGGGCAACTATGGCTACACCTTC.

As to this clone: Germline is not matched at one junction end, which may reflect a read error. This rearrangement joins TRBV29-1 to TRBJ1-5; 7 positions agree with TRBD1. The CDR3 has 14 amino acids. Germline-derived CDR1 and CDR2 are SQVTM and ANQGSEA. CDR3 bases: TGCAGCGTTCAAGAGGGGGCCGGCAATCAGCCCCAGCATTTT. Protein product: CSVQEGAGNQPQHF.

The CDR3 spells CASSPGLQNTEAFF. Here the CDR3 DNA reads TGCGCCAGCAGCCCGGGACTCCAGAACACTGAAGCTTTCTTT. The chain employs TRBV5-1 and TRBJ1-1; maybe TRBD1 (5 bases). V lost 4 bases and J 1 base, leaving 11 bases between the germline ends. Looked up from germline, CDR1 is SGHRS and CDR2 is YFSETQ. This CDR3 is 14 amino acids long.

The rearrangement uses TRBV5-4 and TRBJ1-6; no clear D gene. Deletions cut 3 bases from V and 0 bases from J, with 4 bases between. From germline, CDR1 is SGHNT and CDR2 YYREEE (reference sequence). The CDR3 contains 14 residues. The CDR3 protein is CASSSSSYNSPLHF. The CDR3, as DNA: TGTGCCAGCAGCTCGAGCTCCTATAATTCACCCCTCCACTTT.

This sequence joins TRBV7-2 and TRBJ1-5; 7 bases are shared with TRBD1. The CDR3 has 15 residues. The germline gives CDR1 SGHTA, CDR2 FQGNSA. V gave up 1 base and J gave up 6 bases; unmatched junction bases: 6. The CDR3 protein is CASSLGDRVFQPQHF. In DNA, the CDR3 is TGTGCCAGCAGCTTAGGTGACAGGGTTTTTCAGCCCCAGCATTTT. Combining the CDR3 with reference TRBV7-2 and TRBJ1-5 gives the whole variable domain GAGVSQSPSNKVTEKGKDVELRCDPISGHTALYWYRQSLGQGLEFLIYFQGNSAPDKSGLPSDRFSAERTGGSVSTLTIQRTQQEDSAVYLCASSLGDRVFQPQHFGDGTRLSIL.

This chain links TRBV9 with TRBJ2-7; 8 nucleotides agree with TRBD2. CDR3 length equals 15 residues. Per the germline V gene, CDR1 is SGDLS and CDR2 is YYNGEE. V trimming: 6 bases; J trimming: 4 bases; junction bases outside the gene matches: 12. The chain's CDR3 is CASIVAGRGMYEQYF. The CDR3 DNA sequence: TGTGCCAGCATTGTAGCGGGGAGAGGGATGTACGAGCAGTACTTC.

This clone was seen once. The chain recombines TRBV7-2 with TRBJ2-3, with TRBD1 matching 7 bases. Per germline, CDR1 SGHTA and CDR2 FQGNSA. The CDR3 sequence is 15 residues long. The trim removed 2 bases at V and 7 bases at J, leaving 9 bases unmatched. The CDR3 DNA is TGTGCCAGCAGCTTAAGAGGGGGCGTCTTACATACGCAGTATTTT. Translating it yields CASSLRGGVLHTQYF.

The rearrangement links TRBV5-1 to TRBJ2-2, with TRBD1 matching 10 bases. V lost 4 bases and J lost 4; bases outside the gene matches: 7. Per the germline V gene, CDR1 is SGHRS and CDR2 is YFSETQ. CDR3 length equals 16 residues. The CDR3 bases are TGCGCCAGCAGCCCGTCGACAGGGGGCGGCACCGGGGAGCTGTTTTTT. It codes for CASSPSTGGGTGELFF. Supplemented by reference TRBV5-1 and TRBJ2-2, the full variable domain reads KAGVTQTPRYLIKTRGQQVTLSCSPISGHRSVSWYQQTPGQGLQFLFEYFSETQRNKGNFPGRFSGRQFSNSRSEMNVSTLELGDSALYLCASSPSTGGGTGELFFGEGSRLTVL.